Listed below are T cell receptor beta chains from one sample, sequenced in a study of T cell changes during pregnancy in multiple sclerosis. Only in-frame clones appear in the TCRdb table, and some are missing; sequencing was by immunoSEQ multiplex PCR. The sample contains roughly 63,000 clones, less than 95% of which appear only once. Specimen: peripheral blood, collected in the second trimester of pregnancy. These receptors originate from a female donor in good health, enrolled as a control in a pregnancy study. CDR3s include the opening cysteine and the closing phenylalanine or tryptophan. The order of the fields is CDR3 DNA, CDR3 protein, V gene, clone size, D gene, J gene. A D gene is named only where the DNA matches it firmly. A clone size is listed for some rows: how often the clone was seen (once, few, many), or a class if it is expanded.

TGTGCCAGCAGTTTGCAGGGGTACACTGAAGCTTTCTTT,CASSLQGYTEAFF,TRBV7-3,-,-,TRBJ1-1
TGCGCCAGCTTCTCAAGCGGGGACACGAACACCGGGGAGCTGTTTTTT,CASFSSGDTNTGELFF,TRBV4-1,-,-,TRBJ2-2
TGTGCCAGCTGGGGCCTGGGGGGGAACACTGAAGCTTTCTTT,CASWGLGGNTEAFF,TRBV6-5,-,-,TRBJ1-1
TGTGCCAGCAGCCAAACTCCGGGGTGGACTGAAGCTTTCTTT,CASSQTPGWTEAFF,TRBV27,-,-,TRBJ1-1
TGTGCCAGCAGCCACCGGAGGGACGAGCAGTACTTC,CASSHRRDEQYF,TRBV14,-,-,TRBJ2-7
TGTGCCAGCAGGCCGGGGTCCGCCTTTTATGGGTCCCCCCTCCACTTT,CASRPGSAFYGSPLHF,TRBV5-5,once,-,TRBJ1-6
TGTGCTAGCAGCTTAGGGCCGGGAGGCGCCGGCGAGCAGTACTTC,CASSLGPGGAGEQYF,TRBV7-7,-,TRBD2,TRBJ2-7
TGTGCCAGCAGCCAAGTGGCGGGGAGGTACCAAGAGACCCAGTACTTC,CASSQVAGRYQETQYF,TRBV14,-,-,TRBJ2-5
TGTGCCAGCAGCGCCTCCTCTTATGGCACAGATACGCAGTATTTT,CASSASSYGTDTQYF,TRBV9,-,-,TRBJ2-3
TGTGCCAGCTCACGTCTCGGGGGGTTCAAAAACATTCAGTACTTC,CASSRLGGFKNIQYF,TRBV18,-,TRBD2,TRBJ2-4
TGTGCCAGCAGCTTCGGAGAATACGAGCAGTACTTC,CASSFGEYEQYF,TRBV11-2,-,-,TRBJ2-7
TGTGCCAGCGGATCCGGGAGGGTAGTAGAGCAGTACTTC,CASGSGRVVEQYF,TRBV19,-,TRBD2,TRBJ2-7
TGTGCCAGCAGTTTTACGGGGAGGGATGAAAAACTGTTTTTT,CASSFTGRDEKLFF,TRBV6-5,-,-,TRBJ1-4
TGTGCCAGCAAAGCGGGACAGGGAGTGCCCCTCCACTTT,CASKAGQGVPLHF,TRBV6-1,-,TRBD1,TRBJ1-6
TGCAGCGTTGCTCCAGGTCCTACCCCAAACGGAAAACTGTTTTTT,CSVAPGPTPNGKLFF,TRBV29-1,-,-,TRBJ1-4
TGTGCCAGCAGTTTGACTAGCGGGATCTGGCAGTACTTC,CASSLTSGIWQYF,TRBV28,-,TRBD2,TRBJ2-7
TGTGCCAGCAGCTACGGGACAGAGAACACTGAAGCTTTCTTT,CASSYGTENTEAFF,TRBV7-2,-,TRBD1,TRBJ1-1
TGTGCCAGCAGTTTGGGGAGTGCCCCATCCTACGAGCAGTACTTC,CASSLGSAPSYEQYF,TRBV27,-,-,TRBJ2-7
TGTGCCAGCAGGAGGGGGAGCACAGATACGCAGTATTTT,CASRRGSTDTQYF,TRBV6-5,-,-,TRBJ2-3
TGTGCCAGCAGCCAAGTTCCTAGCGGGATCGGTGAGCAGTACTTC,CASSQVPSGIGEQYF,TRBV4-2,-,TRBD2,TRBJ2-7
TGTGCCAGTAGTATAGCGTCAGAAGATGGCTACACCTTC,CASSIASEDGYTF,TRBV19,-,-,TRBJ1-2
TGTGCCAGCAGCTTGGAACTAGCGGGGAATGAGCAGTTCTTC,CASSLELAGNEQFF,TRBV5-4,-,TRBD2,TRBJ2-1
TGTGCCAGCAGCCTCGGGACAGGGGTTCCCTACGAGCAGTACTTC,CASSLGTGVPYEQYF,TRBV7-9,-,TRBD1,TRBJ2-7
TGTGCCAGCAGCCCCTTGCGGGTCGACACAGATACGCAGTATTTT,CASSPLRVDTDTQYF,TRBV9,-,-,TRBJ2-3
TGTGCCAGCAGCGTATTGTCAGGGTCTTACGAGCAGTACTTC,CASSVLSGSYEQYF,TRBV9,-,-,TRBJ2-7
TGTGCCACCAGCAGACCCTTTCGCGGCACCGGGGAGCTGTTTTTT,CATSRPFRGTGELFF,TRBV15,-,-,TRBJ2-2
TGTGCCAGCAGTTTCGGCGGGAGTAAATCGCGGGAGCAGTTCTTC,CASSFGGSKSREQFF,TRBV28,-,TRBD2,TRBJ2-1
TGTGCCAGCAGCCCCGTCGCGGGGAACCACGAGCAGTACTTC,CASSPVAGNHEQYF,TRBV7-9,-,-,TRBJ2-7
TGCGCCAGCAGCCTCAAGACCGGGACTATCGTGACGGATTTT,CASSLKTGTIVTDF,TRBV4-1,-,TRBD2,TRBJ2-3
TGTGCCATCAGAACCCTAGCGGGAGGTACCTACGAGCAGTACTTC,CAIRTLAGGTYEQYF,TRBV10-3,-,TRBD2,TRBJ2-7
TGCAGCGTTGTCAGGGCCGGGGGCACCGGGGAGCTGTTTTTT,CSVVRAGGTGELFF,TRBV29-1,-,-,TRBJ2-2
TGTGCCAGCAGTGGTCGACGGGAGGGGGGCTATGGCTACACCTTC,CASSGRREGGYGYTF,TRBV27,-,-,TRBJ1-2